This T cell receptor (beta chain) came from a study of CD8 T cells in ankylosing spondylitis. Study-wide results and limits: What seemed typical of ankylosing spondylitis blood was a TCR beta motif built from several highly homologous variants. CD8+ cells made up the disease-linked clones, which were relatively rare in peripheral blood.

As regards this clonotype: Its antigen is undetermined.

TCR beta libraries were made by quantitative 5'-RACE with molecular barcodes. TCRdb independently ran MiXCR on the 5' RACE reads; one entry per CDR3 protein. This table holds 670,000 or so distinct CDR3 sequences, 15% to 20% found once. The germline V and J ends were trimmed by 2 bases and 1 base, with 11 bases remaining between them. Germline-derived CDR1 and CDR2 are SGHVS and FQNEAQ. The CDR3 loop spans 16 amino acids. This chain links TRBV7-8 with TRBJ2-2; D is unresolved. The sequencing input was blood, either unsorted or a sorted T cell fraction (not recorded which). This receptor was taken from a male donor with ankylosing spondylitis. CDR3 amino acids: CASSLMDPGNTGELFF. In DNA form, the CDR3 reads TGTGCCAGCAGCTTAATGGATCCCGGGAACACCGGGGAGCTGTTTTTT.